This TCR beta chain was retrieved from a study of T-cell reconstitution after alpha-beta-depleted transplantation in children. Study results and limitations: Alpha-beta T cells about two months after transplant reportedly derived from several hundred expanded graft clones.

The CDR3 runs to 19 residues. The germline gives CDR1 DFQATT, CDR2 SNEGSKA (reference sequence). J was trimmed by 1 base and V by 3 bases; bases with no gene match: 15. Using unique molecular identifiers, the investigators prepared the TCRbeta library. TCRdb used MiXCR to reprocess the PCR reads, holding one entry per CDR3 protein. This repertoire shows 200,000 or so distinct CDR3 sequences, around 5.9% found once; its top ten account for 4.5%. This clonotype came up a few times. Its antigen is undetermined. The chain couples TRBV20-1 to TRBJ2-5; 12 bases line up with TRBD2. The source of this sequence is a girl younger than two with combined immunodeficiency, due to receive a stem cell transplant. The specimen was PBMCs, collected before TCRalphabeta/CD19-depleted stem cell transplant. The CDR3 region is CSASEELAGGLGGQETQYF. The CDR3, as DNA: TGCAGTGCTAGCGAGGAACTAGCGGGAGGCCTGGGGGGCCAAGAGACCCAGTACTTC.